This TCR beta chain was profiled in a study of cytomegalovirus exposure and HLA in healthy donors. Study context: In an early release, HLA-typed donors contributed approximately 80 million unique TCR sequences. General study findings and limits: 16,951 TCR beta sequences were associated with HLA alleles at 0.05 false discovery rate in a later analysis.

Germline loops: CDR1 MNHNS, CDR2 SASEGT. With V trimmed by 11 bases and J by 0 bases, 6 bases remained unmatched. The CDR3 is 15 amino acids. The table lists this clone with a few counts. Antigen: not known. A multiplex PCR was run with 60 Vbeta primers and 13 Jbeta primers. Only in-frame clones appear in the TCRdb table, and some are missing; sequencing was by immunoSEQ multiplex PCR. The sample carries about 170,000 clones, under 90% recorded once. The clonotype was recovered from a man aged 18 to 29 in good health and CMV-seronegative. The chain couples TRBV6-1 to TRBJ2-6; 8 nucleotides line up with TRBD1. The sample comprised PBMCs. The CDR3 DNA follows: TGTGCCGGGGGACAGGAGAGCTCTGGGGCCAACGTCCTGACTTTC. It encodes CAGGQESSGANVLTF.